This T cell receptor (beta chain) was recovered during a study of cytomegalovirus exposure and HLA in healthy donors. The PCR contained 60 Vbeta and 13 Jbeta primers. The data were produced by immunoSEQ multiplex PCR, yet TCRdb's version contains in-frame clones alone and is incomplete. The table lists 150,000 to 200,000 clones, around 90% of them singletons. General study results and limits: TCR beta V segments were, for the most part, productive about 87% or about 30% of the time in an earlier analysis.

The V gene lost 5 bases and the J gene lost 2 bases, with 7 bases spanning the gap. Per germline, CDR1 SGHAT and CDR2 FQNNGV. CDR3 length: 12 amino acids. This clone was recorded a few times. Its antigen is still unknown. Sequenced: PBMCs. The V and J genes are TRBV11-2 and TRBJ2-7; no clear D. This receptor was identified in a woman aged 18-35 years in good health and CMV-seronegative. CDR3 sequence reads: CASSRVAYEQYF. CDR3 coding DNA: TGTGCCAGCAGCCGGGTTGCCTACGAGCAGTACTTC.